This T cell receptor (beta chain) was identified in a study of cytotoxic CD8 clonotypes in ibrutinib-treated CLL. Overall study context: Response samples followed a median roughly 13 months of treatment, range 6 to 36.

CDR3 length equals 15 residues. Per germline, CDR1 MGHRA and CDR2 YSYEKL. Unmatched junction bases numbered 7, after V lost 3 bases and J lost 4 bases. Data came from immunoSEQ multiplex PCR; TCRdb stores just in-frame clones and leaves some out. Of around 50,000 clones in the sample, around 52% were seen once. The chain links TRBV4-1 to TRBJ2-3, with 7 bases fitting TRBD1. The sequence was obtained from a human donor with chronic lymphocytic leukemia. Sequencing was performed on PBMCs, taken after 24 months of ibrutinib treatment. The CDR3 sequence: CASSQDRFLSDTQYF. The CDR3 nucleotides are TGCGCCAGCAGCCAGGACAGGTTTCTGTCAGATACGCAGTATTTT.